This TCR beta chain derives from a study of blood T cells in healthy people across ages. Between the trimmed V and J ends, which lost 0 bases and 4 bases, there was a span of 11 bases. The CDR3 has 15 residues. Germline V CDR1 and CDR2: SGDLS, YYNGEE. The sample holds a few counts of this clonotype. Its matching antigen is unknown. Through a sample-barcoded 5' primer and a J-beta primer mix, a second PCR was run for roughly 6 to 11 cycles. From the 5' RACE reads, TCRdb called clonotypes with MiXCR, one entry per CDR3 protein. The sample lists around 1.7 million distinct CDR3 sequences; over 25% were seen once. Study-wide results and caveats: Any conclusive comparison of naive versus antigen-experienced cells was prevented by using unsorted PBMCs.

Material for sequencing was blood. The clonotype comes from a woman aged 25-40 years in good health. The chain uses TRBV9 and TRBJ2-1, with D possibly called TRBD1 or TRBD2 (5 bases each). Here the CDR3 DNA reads TGTGCCAGCAGCGTAGCTGGGGGTGAGTACAATGAGCAGTTCTTC. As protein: CASSVAGGEYNEQFF. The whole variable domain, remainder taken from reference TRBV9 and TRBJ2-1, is DSGVTQTPKHLITATGQRVTLRCSPRSGDLSVYWYQQSLDQGLQFLIQYYNGEERAKGNILERFSAQQFPDLHSELNLSSLELGDSALYFCASSVAGGEYNEQFFGPGTRLTVL.